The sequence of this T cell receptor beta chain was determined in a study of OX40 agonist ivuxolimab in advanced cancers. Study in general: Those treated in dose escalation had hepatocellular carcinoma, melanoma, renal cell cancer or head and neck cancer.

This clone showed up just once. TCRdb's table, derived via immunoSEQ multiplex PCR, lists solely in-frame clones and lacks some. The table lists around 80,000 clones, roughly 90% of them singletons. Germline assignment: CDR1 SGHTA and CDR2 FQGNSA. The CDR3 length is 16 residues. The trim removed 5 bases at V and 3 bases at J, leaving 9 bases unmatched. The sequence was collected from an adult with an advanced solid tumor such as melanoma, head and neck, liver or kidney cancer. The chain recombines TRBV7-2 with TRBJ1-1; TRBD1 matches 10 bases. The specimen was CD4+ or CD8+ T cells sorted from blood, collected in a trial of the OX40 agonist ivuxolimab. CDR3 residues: CASSLLTGGADTEAFF. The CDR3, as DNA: TGTGCCAGCAGCCTGCTGACAGGGGGCGCGGACACTGAAGCTTTCTTT.